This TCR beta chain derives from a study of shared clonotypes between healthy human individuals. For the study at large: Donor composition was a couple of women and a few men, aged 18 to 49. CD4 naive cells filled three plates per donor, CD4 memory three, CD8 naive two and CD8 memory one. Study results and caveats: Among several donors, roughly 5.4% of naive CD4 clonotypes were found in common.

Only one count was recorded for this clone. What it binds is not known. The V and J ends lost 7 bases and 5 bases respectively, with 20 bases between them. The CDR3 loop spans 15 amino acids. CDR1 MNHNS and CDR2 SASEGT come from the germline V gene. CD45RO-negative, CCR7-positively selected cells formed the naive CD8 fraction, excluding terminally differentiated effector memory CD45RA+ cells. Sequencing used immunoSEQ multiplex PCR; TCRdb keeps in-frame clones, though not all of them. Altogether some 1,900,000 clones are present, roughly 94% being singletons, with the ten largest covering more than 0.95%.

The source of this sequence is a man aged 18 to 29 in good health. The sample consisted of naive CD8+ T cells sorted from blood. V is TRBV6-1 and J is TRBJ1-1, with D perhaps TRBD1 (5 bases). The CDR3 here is CASKAPPGPLTEAFF. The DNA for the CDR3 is TGTGCCAGCAAGGCTCCGCCGGGACCCTTAACTGAAGCTTTCTTT.